The subject of this entry is one T cell receptor (beta chain). These data are taken from a study of blood T cell repertoires in COVID-19. In the study overall: Samples representing acute and convalescent COVID-19 were sourced from the United States, Italy and Spain. PBMCs, B-cell-depleted T cells, or T cells provided the cDNA or gDNA that made up the material.

In the source study's methods: By means of reference gene primer amplification, nucleated cell counts were estimated. Using immunoSEQ multiplex PCR, the repertoire was profiled, and TCRdb retains in-frame clones only, with some absent. V and J calls and clone size are those listed in that table; D and trimming were worked out from the DNA. This table has roughly 260,000 clones, approximately 90% appearing once. V lost 5 bases and J lost 4; bases outside the gene matches: 9. This CDR3 has 16 residues. Germline V gives CDR1 LNHDA, CDR2 SQIVND (reference sequence). Sequencing was performed on peripheral blood. The receptor's source is a woman in her 40s with acute or convalescent COVID-19. V is TRBV19 and J is TRBJ1-2; 11 nucleotides align to TRBD1. Here the CDR3 DNA reads TGTGCCAGTAGTTGGAGCCGGGACAGGGGGGTCTATGGCTACACCTTC. Translating gives CASSWSRDRGVYGYTF.